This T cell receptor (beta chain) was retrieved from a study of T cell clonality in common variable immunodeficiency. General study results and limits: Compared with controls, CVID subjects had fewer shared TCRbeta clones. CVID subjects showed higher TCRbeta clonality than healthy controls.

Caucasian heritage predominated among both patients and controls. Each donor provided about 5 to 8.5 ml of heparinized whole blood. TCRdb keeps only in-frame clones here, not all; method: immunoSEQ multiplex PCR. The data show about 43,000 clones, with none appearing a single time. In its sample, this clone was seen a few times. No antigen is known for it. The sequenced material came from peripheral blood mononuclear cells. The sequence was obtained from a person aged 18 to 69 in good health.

The covered CDR3 bases are TGTGCCAGGGGGACAGGGAACAATTCACCC. Its protein is CARGTGNNSP. The CDR3, in full, reads CARGTGNNSPLHF. This rearrangement joins TRBV2 to TRBJ1-6; the match to TRBD1 covers 9 bases. Read coverage stops 3 residues before the CDR3 terminus; the germline J gene supplies the remainder. The CDR3 length is 13 residues. The germline V gene has CDR1 SNHLY and CDR2 FYNNEI. The trim removed 9 bases at V and 7 bases at J, leaving 4 bases unmatched.